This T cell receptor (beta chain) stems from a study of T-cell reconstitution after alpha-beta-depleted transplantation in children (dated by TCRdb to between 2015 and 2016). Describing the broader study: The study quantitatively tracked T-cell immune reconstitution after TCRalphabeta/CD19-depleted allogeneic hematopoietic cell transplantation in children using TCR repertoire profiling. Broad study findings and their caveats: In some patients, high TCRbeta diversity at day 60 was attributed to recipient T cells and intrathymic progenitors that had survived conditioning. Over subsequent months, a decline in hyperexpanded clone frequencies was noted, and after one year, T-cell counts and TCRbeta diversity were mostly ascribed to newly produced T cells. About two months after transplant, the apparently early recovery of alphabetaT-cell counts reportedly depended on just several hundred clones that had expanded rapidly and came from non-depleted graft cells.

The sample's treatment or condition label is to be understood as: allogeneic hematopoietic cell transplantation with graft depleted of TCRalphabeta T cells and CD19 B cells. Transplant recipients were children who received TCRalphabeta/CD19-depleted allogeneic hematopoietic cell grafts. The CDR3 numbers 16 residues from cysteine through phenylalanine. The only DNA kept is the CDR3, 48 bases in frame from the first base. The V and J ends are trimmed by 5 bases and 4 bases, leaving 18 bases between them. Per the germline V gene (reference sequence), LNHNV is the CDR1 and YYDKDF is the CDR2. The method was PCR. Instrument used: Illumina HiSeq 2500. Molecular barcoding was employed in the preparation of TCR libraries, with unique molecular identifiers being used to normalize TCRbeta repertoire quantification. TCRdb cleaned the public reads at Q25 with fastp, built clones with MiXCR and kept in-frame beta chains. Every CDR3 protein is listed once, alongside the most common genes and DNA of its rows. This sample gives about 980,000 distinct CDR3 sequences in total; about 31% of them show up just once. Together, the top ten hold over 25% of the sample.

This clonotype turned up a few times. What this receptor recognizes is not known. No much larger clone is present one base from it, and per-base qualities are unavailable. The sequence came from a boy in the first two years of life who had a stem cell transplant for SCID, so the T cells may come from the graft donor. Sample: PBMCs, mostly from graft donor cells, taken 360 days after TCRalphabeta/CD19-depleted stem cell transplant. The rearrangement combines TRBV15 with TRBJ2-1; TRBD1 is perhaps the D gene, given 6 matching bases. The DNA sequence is TGTGCCACCAGCCCCCAGGGGCGGGCGTCATACAATGAGCAGTTCTTC. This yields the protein CATSPQGRASYNEQFF.